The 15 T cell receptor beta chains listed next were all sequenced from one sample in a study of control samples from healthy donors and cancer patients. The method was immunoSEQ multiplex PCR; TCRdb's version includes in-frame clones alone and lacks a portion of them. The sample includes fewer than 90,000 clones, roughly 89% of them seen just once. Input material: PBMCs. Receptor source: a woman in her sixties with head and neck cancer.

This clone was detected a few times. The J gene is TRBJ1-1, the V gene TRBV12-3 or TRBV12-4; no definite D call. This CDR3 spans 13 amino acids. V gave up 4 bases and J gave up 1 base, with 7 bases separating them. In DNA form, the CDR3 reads TGTGCCAGCAGTTCCGGGCCGAACACTGAAGCTTTCTTT. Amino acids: CASSSGPNTEAFF.

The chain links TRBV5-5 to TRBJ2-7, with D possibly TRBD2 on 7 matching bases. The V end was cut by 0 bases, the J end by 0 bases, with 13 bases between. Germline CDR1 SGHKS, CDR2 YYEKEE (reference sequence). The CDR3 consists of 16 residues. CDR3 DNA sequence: TGTGCCAGCAGCTTGGGCGGGGGCGGGAGCTCCTACGAGCAGTACTTC. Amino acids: CASSLGGGGSSYEQYF.

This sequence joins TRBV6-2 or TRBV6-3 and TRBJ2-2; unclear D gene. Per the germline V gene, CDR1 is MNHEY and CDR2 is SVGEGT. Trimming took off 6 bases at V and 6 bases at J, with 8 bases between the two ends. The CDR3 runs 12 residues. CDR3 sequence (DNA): TGTGCCAGCAGCCCGTCTCCCGGGGAGCTGTTTTTT. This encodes CASSPSPGELFF.

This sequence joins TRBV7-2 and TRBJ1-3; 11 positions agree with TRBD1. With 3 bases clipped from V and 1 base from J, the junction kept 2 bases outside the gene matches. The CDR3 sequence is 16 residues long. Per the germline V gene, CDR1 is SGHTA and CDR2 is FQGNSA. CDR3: CASSFGQGASGNTIYF. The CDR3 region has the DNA TGTGCCAGCAGCTTCGGACAGGGGGCGTCTGGAAACACCATATATTTT.

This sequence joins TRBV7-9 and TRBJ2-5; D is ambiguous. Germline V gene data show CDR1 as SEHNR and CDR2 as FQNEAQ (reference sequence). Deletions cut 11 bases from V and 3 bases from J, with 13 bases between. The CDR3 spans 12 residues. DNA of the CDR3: TGTGCCGTAACCGGGTCAAAAGAGACCCAGTACTTC. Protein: CAVTGSKETQYF.

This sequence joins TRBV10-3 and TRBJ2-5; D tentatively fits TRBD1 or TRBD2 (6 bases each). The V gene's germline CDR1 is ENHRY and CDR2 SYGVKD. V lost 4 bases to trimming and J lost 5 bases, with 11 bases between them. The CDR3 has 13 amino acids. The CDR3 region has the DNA TGTGCCATCAGTGGGAGGGGGAGGGAGACCCAGTACTTC. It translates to CAISGRGRETQYF.

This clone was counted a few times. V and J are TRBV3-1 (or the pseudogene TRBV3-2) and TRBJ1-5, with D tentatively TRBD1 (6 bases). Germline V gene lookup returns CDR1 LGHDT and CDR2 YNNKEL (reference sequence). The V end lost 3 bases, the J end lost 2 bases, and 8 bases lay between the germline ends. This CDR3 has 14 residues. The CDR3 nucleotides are TGTGCCAGCAGCCAGCGACAGGGCAATCAGCCCCAGCATTTT. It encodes CASSQRQGNQPQHF.

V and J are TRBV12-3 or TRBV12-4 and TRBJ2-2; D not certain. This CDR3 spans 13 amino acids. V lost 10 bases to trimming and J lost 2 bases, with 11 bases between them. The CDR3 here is CATRQLNTGELFF. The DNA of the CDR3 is TGTGCCACCAGGCAGTTAAACACCGGGGAGCTGTTTTTT.

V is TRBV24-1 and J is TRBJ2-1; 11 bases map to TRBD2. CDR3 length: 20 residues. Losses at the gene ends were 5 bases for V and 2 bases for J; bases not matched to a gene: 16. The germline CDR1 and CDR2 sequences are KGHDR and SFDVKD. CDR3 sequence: CATSAPGRASGRPPYNEQFF. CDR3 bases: TGTGCCACCAGTGCCCCGGGGAGGGCTAGCGGGAGGCCCCCCTACAATGAGCAGTTCTTC.

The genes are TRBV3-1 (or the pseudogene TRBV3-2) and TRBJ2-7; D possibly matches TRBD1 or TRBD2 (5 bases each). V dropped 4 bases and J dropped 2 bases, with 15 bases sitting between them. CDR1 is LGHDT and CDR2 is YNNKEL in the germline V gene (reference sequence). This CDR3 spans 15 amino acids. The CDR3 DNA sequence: TGTGCCAGCAGCCTTCCCGGGACCCAGGCCTACGAGCAGTACTTC. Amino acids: CASSLPGTQAYEQYF.

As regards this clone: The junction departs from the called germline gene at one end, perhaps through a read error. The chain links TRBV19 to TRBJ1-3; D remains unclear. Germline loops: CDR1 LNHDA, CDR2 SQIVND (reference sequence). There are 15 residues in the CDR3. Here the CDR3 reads CASGPGQTSGSTIYF. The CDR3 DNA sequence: TGTGCCAGCGGGCCTGGGCAGACCTCTGGAAGCACCATATATTTT.

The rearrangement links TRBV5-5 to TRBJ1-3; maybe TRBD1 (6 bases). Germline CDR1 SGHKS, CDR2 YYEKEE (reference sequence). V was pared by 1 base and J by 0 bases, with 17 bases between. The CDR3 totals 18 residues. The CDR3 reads CASSLSRGSDSSGNTIYF. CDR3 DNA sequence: TGTGCCAGCAGCTTGTCCAGGGGTTCAGATAGCTCTGGAAACACCATATATTTT.

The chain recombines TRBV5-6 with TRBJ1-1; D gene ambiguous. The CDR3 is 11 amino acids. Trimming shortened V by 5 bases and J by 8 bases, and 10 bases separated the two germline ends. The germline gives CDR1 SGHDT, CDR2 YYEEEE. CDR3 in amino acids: CASSTTGEAFF. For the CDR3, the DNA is TGTGCCAGCAGTACGACGGGCGAAGCTTTCTTT.

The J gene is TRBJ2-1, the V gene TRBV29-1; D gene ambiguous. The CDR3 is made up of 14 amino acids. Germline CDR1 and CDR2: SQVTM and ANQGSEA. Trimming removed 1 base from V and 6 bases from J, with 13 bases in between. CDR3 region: CSVEVLVGGNEQFF. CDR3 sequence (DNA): TGCAGCGTTGAAGTCCTAGTGGGCGGCAATGAGCAGTTCTTC.

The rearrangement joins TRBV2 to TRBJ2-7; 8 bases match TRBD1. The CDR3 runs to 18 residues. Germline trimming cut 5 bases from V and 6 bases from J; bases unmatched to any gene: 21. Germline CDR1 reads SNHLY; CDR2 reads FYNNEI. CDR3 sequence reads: CASSPTRDRTGRVGEQYF. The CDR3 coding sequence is TGTGCCAGCAGTCCCACCCGGGACAGGACCGGTCGGGTCGGCGAGCAGTACTTC.